The present T cell receptor (beta chain) was sequenced within a study of T-cell reconstitution after alpha-beta-depleted transplantation in children. Whole-study findings and limits: Diversity of TCRbeta at day 60 was high in some patients, arising from surviving recipient T cells and thymic progenitors. Diversity and T-cell counts at one year after transplant derived mostly from new T cells.

Per germline, CDR1 SQVTM and CDR2 ANQGSEA. This CDR3 comprises 15 residues. The germline V and J ends were trimmed by 4 bases and 5 bases, with 20 bases remaining between them. TCRbeta library preparation incorporated unique molecular identifiers. TCRdb reprocessed the PCR reads via MiXCR and lists one record per CDR3 protein. The repertoire holds about 200,000 distinct CDR3 sequences, with 5.5% to 7% as singletons. This clonotype occurred many times. Its antigen is currently unknown. J is TRBJ2-5 and V is TRBV29-1; D is uncertain. The source of this sequence is a girl under two years old with combined immunodeficiency, due to receive a stem cell transplant. Sequenced here: PBMCs, sampled before TCRalphabeta/CD19-depleted stem cell transplant. The CDR3 DNA sequence: TGCAGCGTTGCGCTACAGACTTTAGCCGGGGAGACCCAGTACTTC. It translates to CSVALQTLAGETQYF.